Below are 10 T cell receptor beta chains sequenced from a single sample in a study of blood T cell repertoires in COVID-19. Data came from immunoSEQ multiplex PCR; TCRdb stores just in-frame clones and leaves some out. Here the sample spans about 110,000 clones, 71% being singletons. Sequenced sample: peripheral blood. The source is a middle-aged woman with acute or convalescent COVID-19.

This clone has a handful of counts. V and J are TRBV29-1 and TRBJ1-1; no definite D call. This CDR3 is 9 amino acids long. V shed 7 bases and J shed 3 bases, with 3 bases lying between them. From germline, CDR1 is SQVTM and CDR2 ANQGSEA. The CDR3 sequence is CSADTEAFF. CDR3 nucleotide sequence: TGCAGCGCCGACACTGAAGCTTTCTTT.

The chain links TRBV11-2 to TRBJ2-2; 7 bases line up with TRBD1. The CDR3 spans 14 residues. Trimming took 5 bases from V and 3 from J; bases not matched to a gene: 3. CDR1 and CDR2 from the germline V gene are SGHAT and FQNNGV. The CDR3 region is CASSTGADTGELFF. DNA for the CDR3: TGTGCCAGCAGCACAGGGGCCGACACCGGGGAGCTGTTTTTT.

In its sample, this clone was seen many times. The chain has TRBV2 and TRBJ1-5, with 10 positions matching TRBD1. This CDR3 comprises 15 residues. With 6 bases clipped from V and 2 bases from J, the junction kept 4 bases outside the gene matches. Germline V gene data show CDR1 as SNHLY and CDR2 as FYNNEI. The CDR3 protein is CASRRDRGGNQPQHF. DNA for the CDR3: TGTGCCAGCAGGAGGGACAGGGGCGGCAATCAGCCCCAGCATTTT.

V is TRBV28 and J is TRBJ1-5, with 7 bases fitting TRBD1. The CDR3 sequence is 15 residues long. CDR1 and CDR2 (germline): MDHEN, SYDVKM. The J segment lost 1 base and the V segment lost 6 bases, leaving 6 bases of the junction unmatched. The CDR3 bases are TGTGCCAGCAGGATGACAGGGTTAAGCAATCAGCCCCAGCATTTT. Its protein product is CASRMTGLSNQPQHF.

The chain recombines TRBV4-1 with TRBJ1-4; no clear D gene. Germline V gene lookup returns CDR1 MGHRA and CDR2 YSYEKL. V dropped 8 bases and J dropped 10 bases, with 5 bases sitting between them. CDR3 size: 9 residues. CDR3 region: CASRGKLFF. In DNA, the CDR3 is TGCGCCAGCCGAGGAAAACTGTTTTTT.

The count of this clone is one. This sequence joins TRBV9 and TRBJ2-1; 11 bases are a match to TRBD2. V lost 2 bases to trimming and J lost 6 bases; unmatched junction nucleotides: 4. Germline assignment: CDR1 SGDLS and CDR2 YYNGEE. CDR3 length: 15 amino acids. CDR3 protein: CASSVGSGGVNEQFF. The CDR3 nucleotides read TGTGCCAGCAGCGTCGGTAGCGGGGGGGTCAATGAGCAGTTCTTC.

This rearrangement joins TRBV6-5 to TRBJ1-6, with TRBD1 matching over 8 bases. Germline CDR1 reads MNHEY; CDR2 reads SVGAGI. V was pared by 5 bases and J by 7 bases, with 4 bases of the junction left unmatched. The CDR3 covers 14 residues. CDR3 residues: CASSRTGSNSPLHF. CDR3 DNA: TGTGCCAGCAGTCGGACAGGGAGCAATTCACCCCTCCACTTT.

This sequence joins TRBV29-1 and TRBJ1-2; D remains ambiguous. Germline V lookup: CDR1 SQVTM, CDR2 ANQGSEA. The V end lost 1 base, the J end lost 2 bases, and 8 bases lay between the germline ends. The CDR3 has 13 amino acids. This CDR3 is CSVEVRVNYGYTF. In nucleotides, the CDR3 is TGCAGCGTTGAAGTACGCGTAAACTATGGCTACACCTTC.

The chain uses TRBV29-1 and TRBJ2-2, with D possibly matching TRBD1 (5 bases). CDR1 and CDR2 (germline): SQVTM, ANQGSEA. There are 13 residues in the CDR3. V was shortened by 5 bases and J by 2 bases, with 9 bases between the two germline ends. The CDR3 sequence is CSVLTANTGELFF. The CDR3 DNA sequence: TGCAGCGTTCTGACAGCAAACACCGGGGAGCTGTTTTTT.

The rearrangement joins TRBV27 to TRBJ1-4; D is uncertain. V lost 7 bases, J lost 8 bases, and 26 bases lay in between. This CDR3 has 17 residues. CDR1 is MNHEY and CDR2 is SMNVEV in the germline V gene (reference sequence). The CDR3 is CASTRDLWALGREKLFF. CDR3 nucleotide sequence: TGTGCCAGCACCCGGGATTTGTGGGCCCTTGGGCGCGAAAAACTGTTTTTT.